This is a list of T cell receptor beta chains from one sample in a study of regulatory T cells in long-lasting Graves disease. TCRdb re-called the multiplex PCR reads through MiXCR, storing one row per CDR3 protein. The sample contains roughly 350,000 distinct CDR3 sequences, around 15% of which appear only once. The sample was also reused in another study, on T cells in Graves' hyperthyroidism and ophthalmopathy.

The specimen comprised peripheral blood mononuclear cells (PBMCs), sampled at new diagnosis, from a patient treated with antithyroid drugs. The receptors shown here come from a woman aged 18-35 years with Graves disease. Each CDR3 is given with its conserved first and last residue. D genes are given only for firm matches. Only part of the rows carry a size: once, few, many, or a class if the clone is expanded.

v_call: TRBV15; d_call: NA; clone_size: NA; j_call: TRBJ2-5; cdr3_aa: CATSRAGRPQETQYF; cdr3_nt: TGTGCCACCAGCAGAGCGGGTCGGCCCCAAGAGACCCAGTACTTC
v_call: TRBV20-1; d_call: NA; clone_size: NA; j_call: TRBJ1-1; cdr3_aa: CSARRMNTEAFF; cdr3_nt: TGCAGTGCTAGAAGGATGAACACTGAAGCTTTCTTT
v_call: TRBV2; d_call: TRBD1; clone_size: few; j_call: TRBJ2-1; cdr3_aa: CASREDRGPWGQFF; cdr3_nt: TGTGCCAGCAGAGAGGACAGGGGCCCGTGGGGGCAGTTCTTC
v_call: TRBV29-1; d_call: NA; clone_size: many; j_call: TRBJ2-7; cdr3_aa: CSVEEYYEQYF; cdr3_nt: TGCAGCGTTGAAGAGTACTACGAGCAGTACTTC
v_call: TRBV11-2; d_call: TRBD2; clone_size: many; j_call: TRBJ2-5; cdr3_aa: CASSLGLAGFNQETQYF; cdr3_nt: TGTGCCAGCAGCTTGGGACTAGCGGGGTTCAACCAAGAGACCCAGTACTTC
v_call: TRBV10-3; d_call: NA; clone_size: NA; j_call: TRBJ1-1; cdr3_aa: CAISESGGGTTEAFF; cdr3_nt: TGTGCCATCAGTGAGTCCGGCGGAGGGACCACTGAAGCTTTCTTT
v_call: TRBV6-1; d_call: NA; clone_size: few; j_call: TRBJ1-3; cdr3_aa: CASSQSHSGNTIYF; cdr3_nt: TGTGCCAGCAGCCAGAGTCACTCTGGAAACACCATATATTTT
v_call: TRBV10-3; d_call: TRBD2; clone_size: NA; j_call: TRBJ2-3; cdr3_aa: CAISESIASGDYTDTQYF; cdr3_nt: TGTGCCATCAGTGAGTCTATAGCTAGCGGGGATTACACAGATACGCAGTATTTT
v_call: TRBV9; d_call: TRBD1; clone_size: NA; j_call: TRBJ2-2; cdr3_aa: CASSPGQGTTGELFF; cdr3_nt: TGTGCCAGCAGCCCGGGACAGGGGACCACCGGGGAGCTGTTTTTT
v_call: TRBV3-1; d_call: NA; clone_size: NA; j_call: TRBJ2-1; cdr3_aa: CASSHGGAVYNEQFF; cdr3_nt: TGTGCCAGCAGCCACGGCGGGGCCGTCTACAATGAGCAGTTCTTC
v_call: TRBV7-2; d_call: TRBD1; clone_size: NA; j_call: TRBJ2-3; cdr3_aa: CASSTHTGGFGTDTQYF; cdr3_nt: TGTGCCAGCAGCACACATACAGGGGGCTTCGGCACAGATACGCAGTATTTT
v_call: TRBV12-3/TRBV12-4; d_call: TRBD2; clone_size: NA; j_call: TRBJ2-7; cdr3_aa: CASSTGGRASYEQYF; cdr3_nt: TGTGCCAGCAGTACTGGGGGGAGGGCCTCCTACGAGCAGTACTTC
v_call: TRBV19; d_call: NA; clone_size: NA; j_call: TRBJ1-5; cdr3_aa: CASQQLWSSNQPQHF; cdr3_nt: TGTGCCAGTCAACAACTGTGGTCTAGCAATCAGCCCCAGCATTTT
v_call: TRBV12-3/TRBV12-4; d_call: TRBD1; clone_size: many; j_call: TRBJ2-7; cdr3_aa: CASSPRGQGYYEQYF; cdr3_nt: TGTGCCAGCAGTCCGCGGGGACAGGGTTATTACGAGCAGTACTTC
v_call: TRBV2; d_call: NA; clone_size: many; j_call: TRBJ1-1; cdr3_aa: CASRRRDGYTEAFF; cdr3_nt: TGTGCCAGCAGGCGCAGGGACGGTTACACTGAAGCTTTCTTT
v_call: TRBV3-1; d_call: NA; clone_size: many; j_call: TRBJ1-3; cdr3_aa: CASSQNTGPGNTIYF; cdr3_nt: TGTGCCAGCAGCCAAAATACAGGCCCTGGAAACACCATATATTTT
v_call: TRBV4-2; d_call: NA; clone_size: few; j_call: TRBJ2-1; cdr3_aa: CASSQDSAGRARGEQFF; cdr3_nt: TGTGCCAGCAGCCAAGATTCCGCGGGGCGGGCACGGGGTGAGCAGTTCTTC
v_call: TRBV27; d_call: NA; clone_size: NA; j_call: TRBJ2-7; cdr3_aa: CASSLQVSYEQYF; cdr3_nt: TGTGCCAGCAGTTTACAGGTCTCCTACGAGCAGTACTTC
v_call: TRBV6-1; d_call: NA; clone_size: many; j_call: TRBJ1-1; cdr3_aa: CASSGKGGEAFF; cdr3_nt: TGTGCCAGCAGTGGCAAGGGGGGTGAAGCTTTCTTT
v_call: TRBV11-2; d_call: TRBD1; clone_size: many; j_call: TRBJ2-5; cdr3_aa: CASSLDRGWQETQYF; cdr3_nt: TGTGCCAGCAGCCTAGACAGGGGGTGGCAAGAGACCCAGTACTTC
v_call: TRBV18; d_call: TRBD1; clone_size: many; j_call: TRBJ1-5; cdr3_aa: CASSPFGTGGHVNQPQHF; cdr3_nt: TGTGCCAGCTCACCGTTCGGGACAGGGGGCCATGTCAATCAGCCCCAGCATTTT
v_call: TRBV29-1; d_call: NA; clone_size: many; j_call: TRBJ2-5; cdr3_aa: CSPPMAAEEETQYF; cdr3_nt: TGCAGCCCACCTATGGCGGCCGAGGAAGAGACCCAGTACTTC
v_call: TRBV3-1; d_call: TRBD1; clone_size: many; j_call: TRBJ1-5; cdr3_aa: CASSQTGGRQPQHF; cdr3_nt: TGTGCCAGCAGCCAAACAGGGGGTCGTCAGCCCCAGCATTTT
v_call: TRBV5-1; d_call: TRBD2; clone_size: NA; j_call: TRBJ2-5; cdr3_aa: CASSLEGLAGGGETQYF; cdr3_nt: TGCGCCAGCAGCTTGGAGGGACTAGCGGGGGGAGGAGAGACCCAGTACTTC
v_call: TRBV15; d_call: TRBD1; clone_size: NA; j_call: TRBJ1-2; cdr3_aa: CATSRSRDRVSGYTF; cdr3_nt: TGTGCCACCAGCAGATCCCGGGACAGGGTGTCTGGCTACACCTTC
v_call: TRBV2; d_call: TRBD1; clone_size: few; j_call: TRBJ2-7; cdr3_aa: CASSLSGTGGAGEQYF; cdr3_nt: TGTGCCAGCAGTTTGTCCGGGACAGGGGGCGCGGGGGAGCAGTACTTC
v_call: TRBV19; d_call: NA; clone_size: many; j_call: TRBJ2-2; cdr3_aa: CASSISGARIDGELFF; cdr3_nt: TGTGCCAGTAGTATCTCGGGGGCGCGCATCGACGGGGAGCTGTTTTTT
v_call: TRBV18; d_call: NA; clone_size: NA; j_call: TRBJ2-7; cdr3_aa: CTSSPQGYEQYF; cdr3_nt: TGTACCAGCTCACCTCAGGGGTACGAGCAGTACTTC
v_call: TRBV12-3/TRBV12-4; d_call: NA; clone_size: many; j_call: TRBJ2-7; cdr3_aa: CASSLTSTYEQYF; cdr3_nt: TGTGCCAGCAGTCTTACAAGCACCTACGAGCAGTACTTC
v_call: TRBV30; d_call: NA; clone_size: many; j_call: TRBJ2-1; cdr3_aa: CAWANENQFF; cdr3_nt: TGTGCCTGGGCGAACGAGAATCAGTTCTTC
v_call: TRBV5-1; d_call: NA; clone_size: NA; j_call: TRBJ2-1; cdr3_aa: CASSLSTYNEQFF; cdr3_nt: TGCGCCAGCAGCCTGTCAACGTACAATGAGCAGTTCTTC
v_call: TRBV7-2; d_call: NA; clone_size: NA; j_call: TRBJ1-3; cdr3_aa: CASSLGGVRGNTIYF; cdr3_nt: TGTGCCAGCAGCTTAGGAGGGGTTCGTGGAAACACCATATATTTT
v_call: TRBV6-5; d_call: TRBD1; clone_size: many; j_call: TRBJ1-2; cdr3_aa: CASSYRSGGGYTF; cdr3_nt: TGTGCCAGCAGTTACCGGTCAGGGGGGGGCTACACCTTC
v_call: TRBV20-1; d_call: NA; clone_size: NA; j_call: TRBJ2-2; cdr3_aa: CSAAGNTRSTGELFF; cdr3_nt: TGCAGTGCAGCGGGCAATACGCGGAGCACCGGGGAGCTGTTTTTT
v_call: TRBV12-3/TRBV12-4; d_call: TRBD1; clone_size: many; j_call: TRBJ2-7; cdr3_aa: CASRTRTGGCEQYF; cdr3_nt: TGTGCCAGCAGGACCAGGACAGGGGGATGCGAGCAGTACTTC
v_call: TRBV9; d_call: NA; clone_size: few; j_call: TRBJ2-7; cdr3_aa: CASSVQAGGGWEQYF; cdr3_nt: TGTGCCAGCAGCGTACAAGCAGGGGGGGGATGGGAGCAGTACTTC
v_call: TRBV30; d_call: TRBD1; clone_size: many; j_call: TRBJ1-2; cdr3_aa: CAWKGQGRDGYTF; cdr3_nt: TGTGCCTGGAAGGGACAGGGGAGGGACGGCTACACCTTC
v_call: TRBV6-2/TRBV6-3; d_call: NA; clone_size: many; j_call: TRBJ2-3; cdr3_aa: CASSYSLLGGTTDTQYF; cdr3_nt: TGTGCCAGCAGTTACTCCCTTCTAGGCGGGACGACAGATACGCAGTATTTT
v_call: TRBV5-1; d_call: NA; clone_size: many; j_call: TRBJ2-7; cdr3_aa: CASSSSLRAHEQYF; cdr3_nt: TGCGCCAGCAGCTCGTCGCTTCGGGCCCACGAGCAGTACTTC
v_call: TRBV3-1; d_call: NA; clone_size: many; j_call: TRBJ1-5; cdr3_aa: CASSQRKEQGPHHF; cdr3_nt: TGTGCCAGCAGCCAGAGAAAGGAACAGGGACCGCATCATTTT
v_call: TRBV7-2; d_call: NA; clone_size: many; j_call: TRBJ2-5; cdr3_aa: CASSRGLEETQYF; cdr3_nt: TGTGCCAGCAGCCGGGGGCTAGAGGAGACCCAGTACTTC
v_call: TRBV20-1; d_call: TRBD1; clone_size: NA; j_call: TRBJ2-5; cdr3_aa: CSAQTRDRAYQETQYF; cdr3_nt: TGCAGTGCTCAGACAAGGGACAGGGCGTACCAAGAGACCCAGTACTTC
v_call: TRBV20-1; d_call: NA; clone_size: many; j_call: TRBJ1-1; cdr3_aa: CSARDYGGHTEAFF; cdr3_nt: TGCAGTGCTAGAGATTACGGGGGGCATACTGAAGCTTTCTTT
v_call: TRBV20-1; d_call: NA; clone_size: many; j_call: TRBJ1-1; cdr3_aa: CSARYSLWAGGGTEAFF; cdr3_nt: TGCAGTGCTAGATACTCCCTCTGGGCGGGGGGTGGCACTGAAGCTTTCTTT
v_call: TRBV4-2; d_call: TRBD1; clone_size: many; j_call: TRBJ2-7; cdr3_aa: CASSQGETGGYEQYF; cdr3_nt: TGTGCCAGCAGCCAAGGGGAGACAGGGGGCTACGAGCAGTACTTC
v_call: TRBV2; d_call: TRBD1; clone_size: many; j_call: TRBJ2-2; cdr3_aa: CASRTGTGFISGELFF; cdr3_nt: TGTGCCAGCAGGACCGGGACAGGGTTTATTTCCGGGGAGCTGTTTTTT
v_call: TRBV9; d_call: NA; clone_size: many; j_call: TRBJ1-1; cdr3_aa: CASSRFGRVDTEAFF; cdr3_nt: TGTGCCAGCAGCCGATTCGGAAGGGTTGACACTGAAGCTTTCTTT
v_call: TRBV28; d_call: TRBD1; clone_size: once; j_call: TRBJ2-1; cdr3_aa: CASSLQGASEQFF; cdr3_nt: TGTGCCAGCAGTCTCCAGGGGGCGAGTGAGCAGTTCTTC
v_call: TRBV28; d_call: NA; clone_size: many; j_call: TRBJ2-1; cdr3_aa: CASSSGYDEQFF; cdr3_nt: TGTGCCAGCAGCTCAGGGTACGATGAGCAGTTCTTC
v_call: TRBV7-3; d_call: NA; clone_size: NA; j_call: TRBJ1-4; cdr3_aa: CASSPLAKEKLFF; cdr3_nt: TGTGCCAGCAGCCCCCTTGCAAAGGAAAAACTGTTTTTT
v_call: TRBV7-2; d_call: TRBD2; clone_size: few; j_call: TRBJ2-7; cdr3_aa: CASSLGGLAGGEQYF; cdr3_nt: TGTGCCAGCAGCTTAGGGGGACTAGCGGGAGGCGAGCAGTACTTC
v_call: TRBV6-2/TRBV6-3; d_call: TRBD1; clone_size: few; j_call: TRBJ2-1; cdr3_aa: CASSYSLRDRGWNEQFF; cdr3_nt: TGTGCCAGCAGTTACTCGTTACGGGACAGGGGGTGGAATGAGCAGTTCTTC
v_call: TRBV7-8; d_call: NA; clone_size: many; j_call: TRBJ2-3; cdr3_aa: CASSRDRRGSTDTQYF; cdr3_nt: TGTGCCAGCAGCAGAGACAGGAGGGGAAGCACAGATACGCAGTATTTT